A selection of T cell receptor beta chains follows, all from one sample in a study of blood T cell repertoires in COVID-19. Sequencing used immunoSEQ multiplex PCR; TCRdb keeps in-frame clones, though not all of them. The sample carries 140,000 to 150,000 clones, about 92% recorded once. The specimen sequenced was peripheral blood. The receptor source for this set is a human donor in a cohort sampled during active COVID-19. The conserved cysteine and the conserved F or W are not part of the CDR3 here. D genes are given only for firm matches. Clone size, where shown, is once, few, many, or a class for clones that have expanded.

size,D,J,V,CDR3
NA,TRBD2,TRBJ2-3,TRBV5-6,ASSLGGGALTDTQY
NA,NA,TRBJ2-6,TRBV10-2,ASSESTGANVLT
NA,NA,TRBJ2-1,TRBV6-6,ASSPIGQNEQF
NA,NA,TRBJ2-7,TRBV27,ASSPNGGARYEQY
NA,NA,TRBJ2-2,TRBV9,ASSVGQWNTGELF
NA,NA,TRBJ2-7,TRBV5-1,ASSLAGQGYEQY
NA,TRBD1,TRBJ1-1,TRBV7-8,ASSQDRMNTEAF
NA,NA,TRBJ2-7,TRBV5-6,ASSLLATGYSYEQY
NA,TRBD1,TRBJ2-7,TRBV5-1,ASSLAPGTGRNYEQY
NA,TRBD1,TRBJ1-1,TRBV5-1,ASSLVGQGADTEAF
NA,NA,TRBJ2-2,TRBV10-2,ASSELKSYPGELF
NA,TRBD1,TRBJ2-1,TRBV6-2/TRBV6-3,ASTPAGGSYNEQF
NA,NA,TRBJ1-2,TRBV19,ASIQSVLGKRKGYGYT
NA,TRBD1,TRBJ1-2,TRBV3-1/TRBV3-2,ASRRTGVNYGYT
NA,TRBD2,TRBJ2-3,TRBV19,ASSSGRGTDTQY
NA,TRBD2,TRBJ2-1,TRBV5-5,ASSLVGGAINEQF
NA,TRBD1,TRBJ2-1,TRBV4-3,ASGPRTGGLNEQF
NA,TRBD1,TRBJ1-2,TRBV4-1,ASSQATGVYGYT
NA,NA,TRBJ1-1,TRBV6-2/TRBV6-3,ASSYSAEDANTEAF
NA,NA,TRBJ2-2,TRBV18,ASSPPVGRRSGELF
NA,TRBD1,TRBJ1-6,TRBV6-1,ASSEPGQGGGSYNSPLH
once,NA,TRBJ1-5,TRBV10-3,AISEGAGQPQH
NA,NA,TRBJ2-7,TRBV6-5,ASSPRSSYEQY
NA,NA,TRBJ1-3,TRBV11-2,ASSPPLADSGNTIY
few,NA,TRBJ1-2,TRBV5-4,ASSLASGNGYT
NA,NA,TRBJ2-7,TRBV2,ALKVGAKHEQY
NA,TRBD1,TRBJ2-1,TRBV27,ASSLSGTGGNEQF
NA,TRBD1,TRBJ2-7,TRBV10-3,AIGRGQPYEQY
NA,NA,TRBJ2-2,TRBV5-1,ASSLSTGNTGELF
NA,NA,TRBJ2-3,TRBV12-3/TRBV12-4,AQKALADTQY
once,TRBD2,TRBJ2-3,TRBV5-1,ASSLANLGLAGNTDTQY
NA,TRBD1,TRBJ2-7,TRBV6-2/TRBV6-3,ASSYWDSRDSYEQY
NA,NA,TRBJ1-1,TRBV7-9,ASSLGGRGSDTEAF
NA,NA,TRBJ1-6,TRBV5-4,ASSLGGPSSYNSPLH